One sample yielded the 6 T cell receptor beta chains listed below, sequenced in a study of blood T cell repertoires in COVID-19. Produced via immunoSEQ multiplex PCR; TCRdb's table is partial and in-frame only. The repertoire has nearly 200,000 clones, around 81% of them found once; the top ten carry 6.5% to 9.5%. The sequenced sample consisted of PBMCs or T cells enriched from blood (not recorded which). These receptors all stem from a man aged 35 to 55 who had recovered from COVID-19.

This chain links TRBV4-1 with TRBJ1-6; maybe TRBD1 (6 bases). CDR1 is MGHRA and CDR2 is YSYEKL in the germline V gene. This CDR3 has 19 residues. V was pared by 4 bases and J by 8 bases, with 27 bases between. The CDR3 nucleotides are TGCGCCAGCAGCCCCCAGCCCCGATGGACAGCCGAAAAATATTCACCCCTCCACTTT. Translated, it gives CASSPQPRWTAEKYSPLHF.

This chain links TRBV5-6 with TRBJ2-1; D uncertain. The CDR3 runs 17 residues. Trimming took off 1 base at V and 4 bases at J, with 18 bases between the two ends. Germline V gene lookup returns CDR1 SGHDT and CDR2 YYEEEE. The CDR3 sequence: CASSLFVVNYEYNEQFF. CDR3 bases: TGTGCCAGCAGCTTGTTCGTGGTCAACTACGAATACAATGAGCAGTTCTTC.

The chain employs TRBV27 and TRBJ1-6; D unresolved. V lost 6 bases, J lost 2 bases, and 11 bases lay in between. Germline CDR1 MNHEY, CDR2 SMNVEV (reference sequence). This CDR3 is 15 amino acids long. The CDR3 region is CASRLKDAYNSPLHF. CDR3 sequence (DNA): TGTGCCAGCAGACTGAAAGATGCCTATAATTCACCCCTCCACTTT.

This clone was found once. The rearrangement joins TRBV5-6 to TRBJ1-6; tentative D call: TRBD1 (6 bases). V was pared by 0 bases and J by 7 bases, with 11 bases between. CDR1 and CDR2 (germline): SGHDT, YYEEEE. This CDR3 spans 15 amino acids. For the CDR3, the DNA is TGTGCCAGCAGCTTGGGCCAGGGGCAAAATTCACCCCTCCACTTT. Protein sequence: CASSLGQGQNSPLHF.

The chain carries TRBV5-6 and TRBJ1-4; D is perhaps TRBD1 (6 bases). Germline CDR1 SGHDT, CDR2 YYEEEE. V lost 4 bases and J 12 bases, leaving 16 bases between the germline ends. This CDR3 comprises 13 residues. CDR3 sequence: CASSIGQIRELFF. CDR3 DNA sequence: TGTGCCAGCAGCATCGGACAGATTAGGGAACTGTTTTTT.

The genes are TRBV4-1 and TRBJ2-1, with D possibly being TRBD1 (6 bases). The CDR3 spans 16 residues. The V end lost 6 bases, the J end lost 8 bases, and 23 bases lay between the germline ends. From germline, CDR1 is MGHRA and CDR2 YSYEKL. CDR3 residues: CASRHEDTRQADEQFF. In DNA form, the CDR3 reads TGCGCCAGCAGACACGAAGACACAAGACAGGCTGATGAGCAGTTCTTC.